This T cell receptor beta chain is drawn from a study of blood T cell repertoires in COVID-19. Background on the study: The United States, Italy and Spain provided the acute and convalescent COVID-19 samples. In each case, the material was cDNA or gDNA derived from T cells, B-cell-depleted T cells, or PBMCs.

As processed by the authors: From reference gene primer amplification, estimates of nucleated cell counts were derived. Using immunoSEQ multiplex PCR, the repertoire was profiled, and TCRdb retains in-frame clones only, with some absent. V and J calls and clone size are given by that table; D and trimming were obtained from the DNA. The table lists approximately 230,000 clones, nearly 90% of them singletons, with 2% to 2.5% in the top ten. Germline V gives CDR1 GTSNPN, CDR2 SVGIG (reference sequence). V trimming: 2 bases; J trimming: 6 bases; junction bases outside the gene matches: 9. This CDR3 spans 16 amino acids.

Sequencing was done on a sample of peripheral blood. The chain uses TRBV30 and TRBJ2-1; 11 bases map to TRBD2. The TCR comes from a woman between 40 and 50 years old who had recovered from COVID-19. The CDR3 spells CAWSPLAGGPSNEQFF. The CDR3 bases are TGTGCCTGGAGTCCGTTAGCGGGAGGGCCTTCCAATGAGCAGTTCTTC.